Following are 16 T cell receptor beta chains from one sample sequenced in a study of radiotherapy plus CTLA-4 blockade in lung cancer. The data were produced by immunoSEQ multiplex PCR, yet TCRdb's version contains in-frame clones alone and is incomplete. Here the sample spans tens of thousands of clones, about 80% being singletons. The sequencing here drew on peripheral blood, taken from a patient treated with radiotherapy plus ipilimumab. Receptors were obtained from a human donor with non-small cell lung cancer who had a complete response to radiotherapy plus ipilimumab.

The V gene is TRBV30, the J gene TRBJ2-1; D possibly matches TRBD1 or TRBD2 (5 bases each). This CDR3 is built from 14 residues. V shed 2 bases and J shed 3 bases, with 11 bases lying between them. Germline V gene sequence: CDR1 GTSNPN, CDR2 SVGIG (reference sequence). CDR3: CAWSSQGVYNEQFF. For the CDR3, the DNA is TGTGCCTGGAGTTCCCAGGGAGTCTACAATGAGCAGTTCTTC.

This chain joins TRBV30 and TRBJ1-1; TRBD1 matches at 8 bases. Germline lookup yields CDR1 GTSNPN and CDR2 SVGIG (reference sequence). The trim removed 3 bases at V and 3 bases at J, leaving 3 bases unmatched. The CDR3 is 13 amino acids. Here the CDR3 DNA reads TGTGCCTGGAGCCCGGACAGGGACACTGAAGCTTTCTTT. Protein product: CAWSPDRDTEAFF.

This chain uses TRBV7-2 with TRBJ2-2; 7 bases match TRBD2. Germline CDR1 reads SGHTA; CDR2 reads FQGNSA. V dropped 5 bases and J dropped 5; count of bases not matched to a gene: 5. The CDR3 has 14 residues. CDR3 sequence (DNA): TGTGCCAGCAGCGGCGGGGGTTGGACCGGGGAGCTGTTTTTT. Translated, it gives CASSGGGWTGELFF.

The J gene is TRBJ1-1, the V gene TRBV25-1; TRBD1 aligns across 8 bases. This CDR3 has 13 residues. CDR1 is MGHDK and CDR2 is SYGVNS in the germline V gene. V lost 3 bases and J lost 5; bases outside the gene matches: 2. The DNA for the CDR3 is TGTGCCAGCAGTGACAGGGGGCGGACTGAAGCTTTCTTT. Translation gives CASSDRGRTEAFF.

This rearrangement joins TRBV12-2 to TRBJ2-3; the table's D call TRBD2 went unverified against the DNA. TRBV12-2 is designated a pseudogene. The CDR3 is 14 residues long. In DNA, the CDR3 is TGTGCAAGTCGCTTTTACATTGGGGGGGATACGCAGTATTTT. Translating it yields CASRFYIGGDTQYF.

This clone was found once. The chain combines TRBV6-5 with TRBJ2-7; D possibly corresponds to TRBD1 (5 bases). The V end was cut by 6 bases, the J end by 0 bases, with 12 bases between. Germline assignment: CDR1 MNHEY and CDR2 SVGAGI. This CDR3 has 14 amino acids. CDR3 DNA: TGTGCCAGCAGGCAGGGCGCTGACTCCTACGAGCAGTACTTC. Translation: CASRQGADSYEQYF.

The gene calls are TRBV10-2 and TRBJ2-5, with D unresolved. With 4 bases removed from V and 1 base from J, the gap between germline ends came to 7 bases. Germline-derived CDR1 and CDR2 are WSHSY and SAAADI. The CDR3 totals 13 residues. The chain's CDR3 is CASSGQPQETQYF. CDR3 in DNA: TGCGCCAGCAGTGGGCAGCCCCAAGAGACCCAGTACTTC.

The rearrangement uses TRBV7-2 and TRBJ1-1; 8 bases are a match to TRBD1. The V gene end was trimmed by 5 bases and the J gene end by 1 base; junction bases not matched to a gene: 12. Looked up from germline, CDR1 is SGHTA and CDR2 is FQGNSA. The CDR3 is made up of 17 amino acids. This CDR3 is CASSPSVTGVSNTEAFF. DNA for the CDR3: TGTGCCAGCAGCCCTAGTGTGACAGGGGTTTCGAACACTGAAGCTTTCTTT.

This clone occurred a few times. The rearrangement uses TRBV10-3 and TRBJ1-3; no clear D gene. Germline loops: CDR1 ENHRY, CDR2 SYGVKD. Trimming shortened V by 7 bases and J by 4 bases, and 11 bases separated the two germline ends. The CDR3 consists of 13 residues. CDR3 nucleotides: TGTGCCATCAAGGAGGGAAGGGGAAACACCATATATTTT. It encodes CAIKEGRGNTIYF.

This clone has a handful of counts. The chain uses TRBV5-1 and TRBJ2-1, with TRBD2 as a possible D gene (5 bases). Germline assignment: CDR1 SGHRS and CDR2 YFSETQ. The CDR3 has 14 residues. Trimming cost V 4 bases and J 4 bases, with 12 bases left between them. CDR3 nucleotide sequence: TGCGCCAGCAGCGCGGGTGCAGATTACAATGAGCAGTTCTTC. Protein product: CASSAGADYNEQFF.

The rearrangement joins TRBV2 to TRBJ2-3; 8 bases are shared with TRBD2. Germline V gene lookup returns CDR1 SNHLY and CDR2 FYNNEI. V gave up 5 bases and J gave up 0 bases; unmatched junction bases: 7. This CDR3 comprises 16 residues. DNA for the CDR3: TGTGCCAGCAGTAGGCGGGGGGCCCATAGCACAGATACGCAGTATTTT. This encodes CASSRRGAHSTDTQYF.

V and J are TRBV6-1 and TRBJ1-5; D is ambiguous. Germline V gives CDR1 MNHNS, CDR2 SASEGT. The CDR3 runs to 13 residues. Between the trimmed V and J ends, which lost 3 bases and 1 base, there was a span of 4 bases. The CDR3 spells CASSDNSNQPQHF. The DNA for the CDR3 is TGTGCCAGCAGTGATAACAGCAATCAGCCCCAGCATTTT.

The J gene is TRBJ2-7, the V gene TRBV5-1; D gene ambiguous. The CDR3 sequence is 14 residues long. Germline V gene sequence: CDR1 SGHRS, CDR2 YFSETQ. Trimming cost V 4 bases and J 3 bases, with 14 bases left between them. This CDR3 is CASSEVMSGYEQYF. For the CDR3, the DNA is TGCGCCAGCAGCGAAGTAATGTCTGGCTACGAGCAGTACTTC.

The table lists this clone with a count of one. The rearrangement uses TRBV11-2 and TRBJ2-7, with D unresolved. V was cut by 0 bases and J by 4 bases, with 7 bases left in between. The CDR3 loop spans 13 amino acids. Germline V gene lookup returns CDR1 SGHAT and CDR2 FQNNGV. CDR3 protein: CASSLETEYEQYV. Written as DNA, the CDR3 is TGTGCCAGCAGCTTAGAAACAGAGTACGAGCAGTACGTC.

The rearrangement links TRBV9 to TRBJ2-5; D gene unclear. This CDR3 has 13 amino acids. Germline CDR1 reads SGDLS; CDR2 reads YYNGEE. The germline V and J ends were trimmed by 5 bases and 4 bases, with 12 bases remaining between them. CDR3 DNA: TGTGCCAGCAGTCCCTCCGGGCCAGAGACCCAGTACTTC. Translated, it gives CASSPSGPETQYF.

In DNA, the CDR3 is TGTGCCAGCATCGGTTACTTCTACGAGCAGTACGTC. Its translation is CASIGYFYEQYV. The J gene is TRBJ2-7, the V gene TRBV21-1. TRBV21-1 is tagged as a pseudogene. The CDR3 spans 12 residues.